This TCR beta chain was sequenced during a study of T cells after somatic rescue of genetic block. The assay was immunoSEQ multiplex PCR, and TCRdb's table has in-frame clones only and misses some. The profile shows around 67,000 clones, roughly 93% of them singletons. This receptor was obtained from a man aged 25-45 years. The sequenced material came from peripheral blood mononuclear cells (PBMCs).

The CDR3, as DNA: TGTGCCAGCAGTCAGGACACAAACACTGAAGCTTTCTTT. It yields the protein CASSQDTNTEAFF. This chain connects TRBV7-8 to TRBJ1-1; tentatively, D is TRBD1 (5 bases). V lost 6 bases, J lost 2 bases, and 10 bases lay in between. The CDR3 is 13 amino acids. The germline CDR1 and CDR2 sequences are SGHVS and FQNEAQ.